Listed here are 4 T cell receptor beta chains from one sample, sequenced in a study of blood T cells in healthy people across ages. Next came a second PCR, run for about 6 to 12 cycles, which used a sample-barcoded 5' primer along with a J-beta primer mix. TCRdb recomputed calls from the 5' RACE reads with MiXCR, one row per CDR3 protein. This sample has almost 800,000 distinct CDR3 sequences, with roughly 60% found just once. What was sequenced was blood. These receptors were obtained from a man between 25 and 39 years old in good health.

The rearrangement links TRBV5-6 to TRBJ2-2, with D hard to call. The CDR3 length is 17 residues. From germline, CDR1 is SGHDT and CDR2 YYEEEE. V lost 4 bases to trimming and J lost 2 bases, with 18 bases between them. DNA of the CDR3: TGTGCCAGCAGCCCCCCTCCCGGGCTACTAAACACCGGGGAGCTGTTTTTT. It yields the protein CASSPPPGLLNTGELFF.

This clonotype came up many times. CDR3 sequence reads: CSVTGTGYYEQYF. The CDR3, as DNA: TGCAGCGTAACCGGGACAGGGTACTACGAGCAGTACTTC. The chain is built from TRBV29-1 and TRBJ2-7, with 9 bases fitting TRBD1. The J segment lost 3 bases and the V segment lost 6 bases, leaving 6 bases of the junction unmatched. This CDR3 has 13 residues. Germline values: CDR1 SQVTM, CDR2 ANQGSEA.

The rearrangement joins TRBV20-1 to TRBJ1-1, with no clear D. The CDR3 extends over 13 amino acids. CDR1 and CDR2 (germline): DFQATT, SNEGSKA (reference sequence). CDR3 sequence reads: CTSRAEVDPEAFF. The CDR3 DNA reads as TGCACCTCCCGGGCGGAGGTCGACCCTGAAGCTTTCTTT.

The rearrangement uses TRBV29-1 and TRBJ2-5; maybe TRBD1 (5 bases). The CDR3 consists of 14 residues. Germline CDR1 is SQVTM and CDR2 is ANQGSEA. V was clipped by 4 bases and J by 3 bases, with 15 bases between them. The CDR3 sequence: CSVAKGGAKETQYF. For the CDR3, the DNA is TGCAGCGTTGCCAAAGGTGGGGCCAAAGAGACCCAGTACTTC.